The next 25 T cell receptor beta chains were all read from a single sample in a study of T and B cells in COVID-19 patients. Multiplex PCR with BIOMED2 TRB-A/B primer pools amplified TRB rearrangements. TCRdb re-called the multiplex PCR reads with MiXCR, one entry per CDR3 protein. The sample holds roughly 3,200 distinct CDR3 sequences, more than 25% seen once. Each TRB amplification used roughly 220-550 ng of genomic DNA from blood. Specimen: blood. The receptor source for this set is a human donor with active COVID-19.

The chain combines TRBV11-3 with TRBJ1-3; the match to TRBD1 covers 9 bases. CDR1 is SGHNT and CDR2 is YENEEA in the germline V gene. The ends lost 4 bases at V and 4 bases at J; junction bases unmatched: 11. The CDR3 is 17 amino acids. Here the CDR3 reads CASSSYAQGAKGNTIYF. The CDR3 DNA reads as TGTGCCAGCAGCTCGTATGCACAGGGGGCAAAAGGAAACACCATATATTTT. Together with reference TRBV11-3 and TRBJ1-3, the CDR3 gives the full variable domain: EAGVVQSPRYKIIEKKQPVAFWCNPISGHNTLYWYLQNLGQGPELLIRYENEEAVDDSQLPKDRFSAERLKGVDSTLKIQPAELGDSAVYLCASSSYAQGAKGNTIYFGEGSWLTVV.

This clonotype rates as medium-sized (0.01 to 0.1%). The chain carries TRBV18 and TRBJ2-2; no definite D call. The germline V gene has CDR1 KGHSH and CDR2 LQKENI. V dropped 2 bases and J dropped 3 bases, with 1 base sitting between them. This CDR3 contains 12 residues. The CDR3: CASSPDTGELFF. The CDR3 DNA reads as TGTGCCAGCTCACCAGACACCGGGGAGCTGTTTTTT.

The CDR3 region has the DNA TGTGCCAGCAGCTTGGAGTCCGGGGTCGGCACCGGGGAGCTGTTTTTT. It specifies CASSLESGVGTGELFF. This chain connects TRBV5-5 to TRBJ2-2; D is possibly TRBD2 (5 bases). This CDR3 comprises 16 residues. Trimming pared 0 bases from V and 4 bases from J, leaving 13 bases between. Germline CDR1 reads SGHKS; CDR2 reads YYEKEE (reference sequence).

This clonotype is deemed medium-sized. The rearrangement joins TRBV12-3 or TRBV12-4 to TRBJ2-7, with 7 bases lining up with TRBD1. The CDR3 covers 14 residues. Trimming cost V 2 bases and J 2 bases; bases outside gene matches: 3. The CDR3 is CASSLRQGAYEQYF. In nucleotides, the CDR3 is TGTGCCAGCAGTTTAAGGCAGGGGGCCTACGAGCAGTACTTC.

This clonotype has a handful of counts. The V call is TRBV20-1, the J call TRBJ2-3; 7 positions agree with TRBD2. The junction had 7 bases not matched to a gene; V was cut back by 2 bases and J by 2 bases. From germline, CDR1 is DFQATT and CDR2 SNEGSKA (reference sequence). This CDR3 is built from 15 residues. This chain's CDR3 is CSARPEGLYTDTQYF. The CDR3 DNA is TGCAGTGCTAGACCGGAGGGACTATACACAGATACGCAGTATTTT.

This clonotype was observed a few times. V and J are TRBV20-1 and TRBJ2-5; weak D call: TRBD2 (6 bases). The CDR3 sequence is 12 residues long. The ends were cut back, 1 base at V and 5 bases at J, with 8 bases in the middle. The germline CDR1 and CDR2 sequences are DFQATT and SNEGSKA (reference sequence). The CDR3 DNA sequence: TGCAGTGCTAGAGGGGGAGGTGAGACCCAGTACTTC. This translates into CSARGGGETQYF.

This clonotype is classed as medium-sized. The chain recombines TRBV30 with TRBJ1-4; D may be TRBD1 (6 bases). V lost 4 bases, J lost 3 bases, and 9 bases lay in between. The CDR3 runs to 13 residues. Per germline, CDR1 GTSNPN and CDR2 SVGIG (reference sequence). The CDR3 DNA reads as TGTGCCTGGAAGGGGGATGCTAATGAAAAACTGTTTTTT. Protein: CAWKGDANEKLFF.

In its sample, this clonotype ranks as medium-sized. V is TRBV5-4 and J is TRBJ2-4, with no clear D. The V end lost 1 base, the J end lost 0 bases, and 5 bases lay between the germline ends. CDR3 length: 14 amino acids. The germline gives CDR1 SGHNT, CDR2 YYREEE (reference sequence). In nucleotides, the CDR3 is TGTGCCAGCAGCTTGCAGTTAGCCAAAAACATTCAGTACTTC. Amino acids: CASSLQLAKNIQYF. The full variable domain, in which reference TRBV5-4 and TRBJ2-4 provide the parts outside the CDR3, is ETGVTQSPTHLIKTRGQQVTLRCSSQSGHNTVSWYQQALGQGPQFIFQYYREEENGRGNFPPRFSGLQFPNYSSELNVNALELDDSALYLCASSLQLAKNIQYFGAGTRLSVL.

This clonotype was observed many times. The chain employs TRBV5-1 and TRBJ2-2, with a possible D match to TRBD1 (5 bases). Germline CDR1 reads SGHRS; CDR2 reads YFSETQ. CDR3 length: 15 residues. V dropped 0 bases and J dropped 5 bases, with 11 bases sitting between them. For the CDR3, the DNA is TGCGCCAGCAGCTTGGGGGGCGCGATTACCGGGGAGCTGTTTTTT. Amino acid sequence: CASSLGGAITGELFF.

By its share, this clonotype is medium-sized. The V call is TRBV6-1, the J call TRBJ1-2, with D possibly TRBD1 on 5 matching bases. Germline CDR1 is MNHNS and CDR2 is SASEGT. CDR3 length equals 12 residues. Trimming cost V 7 bases and J 6 bases, with 12 bases left between them. CDR3 residues: CASMGDIHGYTF. As DNA, the CDR3 is TGTGCCAGCATGGGGGATATCCATGGCTACACCTTC.

By share of the sample, this clonotype is medium-sized. The CDR3 DNA follows: TGTGCCAGTAGTGTCCCCACAGGGGTTGGAAACACCATATATTTT. Encoded protein: CASSVPTGVGNTIYF. This sequence joins TRBV19 and TRBJ1-3, with 7 bases identical to TRBD1. This CDR3 is built from 15 residues. CDR1 is LNHDA and CDR2 is SQIVND in the germline V gene (reference sequence). Unmatched junction bases numbered 7, after V lost 5 bases and J lost 3 bases.

To note about this clonotype: A read error is likely, as this CDR3 ends without the conserved phenylalanine or tryptophan. The DNA is left out, because the CDR3 cannot be placed on it with certainty; the CDR3 is given as TCRdb lists it. The genes are TRBV20-1 and TRBJ2-7; the D call of TRBD1 is as the table states it, not checked on the DNA. Germline-derived CDR1 and CDR2 are DFQATT and SNEGSKA (reference sequence). The CDR3 sequence runs 10 residues, both termini included. The CDR3 reads CSARDGQGRA.

This clonotype was counted only a few times. The germline gene is not matched at one end of the junction; a read error may be the cause. The V gene is TRBV20-1, the J gene TRBJ1-6; no firm D call. Looked up from germline, CDR1 is DFQATT and CDR2 is SNEGSKA (reference sequence). CDR3 length equals 12 residues. The CDR3 DNA reads as TGCAGTGCTAGAGATCTAGGTGGCAGGCAATGCTTT. Encoded protein: CSARDLGGRQCF.

A few counts support this clonotype. The V call is TRBV7-2, the J call TRBJ2-7; D unclear. Germline V lookup: CDR1 SGHTA, CDR2 FQGNSA. V shed 5 bases and J shed 1 base, with 6 bases lying between them. CDR3 length: 12 amino acids. As DNA, the CDR3 is TGTGCCAGCAGCACCAGATCCTACGAGCAGTACTTC. Amino acid sequence: CASSTRSYEQYF.

The V and J genes are TRBV19 and TRBJ1-6, with 7 bases lining up with TRBD1. The V and J ends lost 6 bases and 7 bases, in that order; junction bases with no gene match: 6. The CDR3 consists of 14 residues. Germline-derived CDR1 and CDR2 are LNHDA and SQIVND (reference sequence). The CDR3 is CASSDRAGNSPLHF. The CDR3 nucleotides read TGTGCCAGTAGCGACAGGGCTGGAAATTCACCCCTCCACTTT.

V is TRBV12-3 or TRBV12-4 and J is TRBJ2-7; 10 bases match TRBD1. J lost 3 bases, V lost 4 bases, and 9 bases had no gene match. CDR3 length: 16 amino acids. In nucleotides, the CDR3 is TGTGCCAGCAGTTCGGGAAGACAGGGGGCAGTCTACGAGCAGTACTTC. Translation gives CASSSGRQGAVYEQYF.

This clonotype was detected once. The CDR3, as DNA: TGTGCCAGCAGACTCGGGACTAGCGGGGGGGCCGTTTTCCAAGAGACCCAGTACTTC. Translating it yields CASRLGTSGGAVFQETQYF. This chain uses TRBV27 with TRBJ2-5; TRBD2 matches at 16 bases. The CDR3 consists of 19 residues. CDR1 and CDR2 (germline): MNHEY, SMNVEV (reference sequence). With V trimmed by 6 bases and J by 1 base, 11 bases remained unmatched.

This clonotype is labeled as medium-sized. The chain uses TRBV30 and TRBJ1-5; D is unclear. The CDR3 is made up of 13 amino acids. Germline V gene data show CDR1 as GTSNPN and CDR2 as SVGIG (reference sequence). Trimming left V 0 bases short and J 4 bases short, with 7 bases between. CDR3 amino acids: CAWSVTLNQPQHF. The CDR3 nucleotides read TGTGCCTGGAGTGTAACCCTGAATCAGCCCCAGCATTTT.

The chain recombines TRBV19 with TRBJ2-3, with 15 bases lining up with TRBD2. Unmatched junction bases numbered 4, after V lost 5 bases and J lost 4 bases. The length of the CDR3 is 16 residues. The germline V gene has CDR1 LNHDA and CDR2 SQIVND (reference sequence). CDR3 DNA: TGTGCCAGTAGTGGGGGGACTAGCGGGGGGTCAGATACGCAGTATTTT. As protein: CASSGGTSGGSDTQYF. The whole variable domain, remainder taken from reference TRBV19 and TRBJ2-3, is DGGITQSPKYLFRKEGQNVTLSCEQNLNHDAMYWYRQDPGQGLRLIYYSQIVNDFQKGDIAEGYSVSREKKESFPLTVTSAQKNPTAFYLCASSGGTSGGSDTQYFGPGTRLTVL.

This clonotype is medium-sized by share. This chain's CDR3 is CASQEQPKDTQYF. The CDR3 region has the DNA TGTGCCAGCCAGGAGCAGCCCAAAGATACGCAGTATTTT. The chain carries TRBV6-5 and TRBJ2-3; D call uncertain. Trimming took off 8 bases at V and 5 bases at J, with 14 bases between the two ends. CDR1 is MNHEY, CDR2 SVGAGI, per germline. CDR3 length equals 13 residues.

This clonotype is categorized as medium-sized. The V call is TRBV19, the J call TRBJ1-5; D call uncertain. V lost 5 bases and J lost 5, with 13 bases in between. CDR1 LNHDA and CDR2 SQIVND come from the germline V gene (reference sequence). This CDR3 has 14 amino acids. The CDR3 DNA reads TGTGCCAGTAGTGAGGGTGGAGGCCATCAGCCCCAGCATTTT. It yields the protein CASSEGGGHQPQHF.

This clonotype came up many times. V gene TRBV7-2 combines with J gene TRBJ2-5; weak D call: TRBD2 (7 bases). There are 15 residues in the CDR3. Trimming pared 1 base from V and 5 bases from J, leaving 14 bases between. Germline-derived CDR1 and CDR2 are SGHTA and FQGNSA. The CDR3: CASSLVGGGLETQYF. CDR3 coding DNA: TGTGCCAGCAGCTTAGTTGGGGGGGGGCTTGAGACCCAGTACTTC.

This chain joins TRBV6-6 and TRBJ2-5; 11 nucleotides align to TRBD2. This CDR3 contains 15 residues. J gave up 1 base and V 6 bases, and 4 bases lay outside the gene matches. The V gene's germline CDR1 is MNHNY and CDR2 SVGAGI (reference sequence). The DNA of the CDR3 is TGTGCCAGCAGCCGTGGGACTAGCGGCCAAGAGACCCAGTACTTC. It encodes CASSRGTSGQETQYF.

This clonotype appeared many times. V gene TRBV10-3 combines with J gene TRBJ1-1, with D tentatively TRBD1 (5 bases). Trimming removed 8 bases at V and 1 base at J, with 11 bases between. Germline V gene lookup returns CDR1 ENHRY and CDR2 SYGVKD. CDR3 length: 13 residues. The CDR3 DNA sequence: TGTGCCATCGCGACAGAGCCGAACACTGAAGCTTTCTTT. It yields the protein CAIATEPNTEAFF.

The V call is TRBV5-1, the J call TRBJ1-4; 10 bases line up with TRBD1. Per the germline V gene, CDR1 is SGHRS and CDR2 is YFSETQ. CDR3 size: 15 residues. J was trimmed by 8 bases and V by 2 bases; bases with no gene match: 6. The CDR3 nucleotides are TGCGCCAGCAGCTTTTCTGGGACAGGGGAGGAAAAACTGTTTTTT. The encoded protein is CASSFSGTGEEKLFF. Filled out from reference TRBV5-1 and TRBJ1-4, the complete variable domain reads KAGVTQTPRYLIKTRGQQVTLSCSPISGHRSVSWYQQTPGQGLQFLFEYFSETQRNKGNFPGRFSGRQFSNSRSEMNVSTLELGDSALYLCASSFSGTGEEKLFFGSGTQLSVL.